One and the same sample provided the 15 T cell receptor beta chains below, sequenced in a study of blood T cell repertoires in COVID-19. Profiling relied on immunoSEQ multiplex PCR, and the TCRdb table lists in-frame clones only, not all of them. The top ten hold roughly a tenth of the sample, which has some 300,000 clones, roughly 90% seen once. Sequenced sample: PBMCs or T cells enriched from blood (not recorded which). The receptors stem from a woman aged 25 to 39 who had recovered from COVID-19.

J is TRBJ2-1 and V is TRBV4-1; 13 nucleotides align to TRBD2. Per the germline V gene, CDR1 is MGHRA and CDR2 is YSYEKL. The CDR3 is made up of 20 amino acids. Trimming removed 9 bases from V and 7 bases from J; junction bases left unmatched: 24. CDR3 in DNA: TGCGCCAGTGGGGGGAGCGTAAGGACTAGCGGGAGTCTCTTCAGGAATGAGCAGTTCTTC. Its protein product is CASGGSVRTSGSLFRNEQFF.

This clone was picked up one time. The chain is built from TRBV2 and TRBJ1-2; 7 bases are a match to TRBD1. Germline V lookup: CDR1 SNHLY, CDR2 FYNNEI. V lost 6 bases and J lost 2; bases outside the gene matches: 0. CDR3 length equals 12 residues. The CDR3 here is CASRQGNYGYTF. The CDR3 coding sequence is TGTGCCAGCAGACAGGGGAACTATGGCTACACCTTC.

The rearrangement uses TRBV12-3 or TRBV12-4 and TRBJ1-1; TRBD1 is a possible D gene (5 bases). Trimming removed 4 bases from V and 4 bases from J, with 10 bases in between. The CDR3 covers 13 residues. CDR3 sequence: CASSWGRGTEAFF. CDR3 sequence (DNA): TGTGCCAGCAGTTGGGGTAGGGGCACTGAAGCTTTCTTT.

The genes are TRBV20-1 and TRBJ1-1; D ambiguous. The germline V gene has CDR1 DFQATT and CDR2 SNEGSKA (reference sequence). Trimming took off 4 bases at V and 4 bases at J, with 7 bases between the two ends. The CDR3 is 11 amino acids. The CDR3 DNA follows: TGCAGTGCTACCACGCGCACTGAAGCTTTCTTT. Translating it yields CSATTRTEAFF.

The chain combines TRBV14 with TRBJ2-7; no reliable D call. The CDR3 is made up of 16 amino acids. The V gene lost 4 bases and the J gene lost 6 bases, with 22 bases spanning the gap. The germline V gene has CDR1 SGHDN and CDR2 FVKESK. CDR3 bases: TGTGCCAGCAGCCCTGACTCAACCCCCTCGGGTGGCGAGCAGTACTTC. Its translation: CASSPDSTPSGGEQYF.

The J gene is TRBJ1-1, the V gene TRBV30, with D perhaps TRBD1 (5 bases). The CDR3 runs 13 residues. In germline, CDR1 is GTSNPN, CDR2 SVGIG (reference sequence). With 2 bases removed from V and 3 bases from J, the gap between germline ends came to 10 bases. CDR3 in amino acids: CAWSQQGHTEAFF. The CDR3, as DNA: TGTGCCTGGAGTCAGCAGGGCCACACTGAAGCTTTCTTT.

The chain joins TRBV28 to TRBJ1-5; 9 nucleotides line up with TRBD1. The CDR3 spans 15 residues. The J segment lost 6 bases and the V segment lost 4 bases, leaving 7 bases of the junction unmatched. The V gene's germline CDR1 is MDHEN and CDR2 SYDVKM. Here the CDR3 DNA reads TGTGCCAGCAGTTCCCGACAGGGGGGAACTCAGCCCCAGCATTTT. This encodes CASSSRQGGTQPQHF. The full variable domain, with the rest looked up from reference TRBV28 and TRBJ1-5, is DVKVTQSSRYLVKRTGEKVFLECVQDMDHENMFWYRQDPGLGLRLIYFSYDVKMKEKGDIPEGYSVSREKKERFSLILESASTNQTSMYLCASSSRQGGTQPQHFGDGTRLSIL.

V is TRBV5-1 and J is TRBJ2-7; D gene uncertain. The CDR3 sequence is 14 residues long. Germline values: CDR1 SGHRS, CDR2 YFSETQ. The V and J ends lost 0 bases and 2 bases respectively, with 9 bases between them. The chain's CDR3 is CASSLADLTYEQYF. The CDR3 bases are TGCGCCAGCAGCTTGGCCGACTTAACCTACGAGCAGTACTTC.

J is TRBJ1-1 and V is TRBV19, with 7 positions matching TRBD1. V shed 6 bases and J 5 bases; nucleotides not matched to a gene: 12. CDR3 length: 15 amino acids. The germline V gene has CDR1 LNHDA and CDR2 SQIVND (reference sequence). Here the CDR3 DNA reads TGTGCCAGTAGGTGGGACACCCACAGGGGAACTGAAGCTTTCTTT. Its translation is CASRWDTHRGTEAFF. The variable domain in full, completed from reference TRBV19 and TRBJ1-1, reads DGGITQSPKYLFRKEGQNVTLSCEQNLNHDAMYWYRQDPGQGLRLIYYSQIVNDFQKGDIAEGYSVSREKKESFPLTVTSAQKNPTAFYLCASRWDTHRGTEAFFGQGTRLTVV.

The CDR3 region is CASSIRGQPQHF. In nucleotides, the CDR3 is TGTGCCAGTAGTATAAGGGGTCAGCCCCAGCATTTT. This sequence joins TRBV19 and TRBJ1-5; TRBD1 is a possible D gene (5 bases). Per germline, CDR1 LNHDA and CDR2 SQIVND (reference sequence). V shed 2 bases and J shed 6 bases, with 5 bases lying between them. The CDR3 loop spans 12 amino acids.

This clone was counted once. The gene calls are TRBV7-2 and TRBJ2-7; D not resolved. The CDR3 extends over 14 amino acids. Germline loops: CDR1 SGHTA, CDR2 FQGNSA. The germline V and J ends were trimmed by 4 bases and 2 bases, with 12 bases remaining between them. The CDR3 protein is CASSSGLAAYEQYF. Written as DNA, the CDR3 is TGTGCCAGCAGCTCCGGTCTCGCGGCCTACGAGCAGTACTTC.

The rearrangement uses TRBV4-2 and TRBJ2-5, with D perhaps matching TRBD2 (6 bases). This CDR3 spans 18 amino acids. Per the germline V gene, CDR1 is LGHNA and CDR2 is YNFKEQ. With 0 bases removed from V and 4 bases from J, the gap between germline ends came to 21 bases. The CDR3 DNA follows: TGTGCCAGCAGCCAAGAAGAACTAGCTGATTATCGGCCAGAGACCCAGTACTTC. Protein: CASSQEELADYRPETQYF.

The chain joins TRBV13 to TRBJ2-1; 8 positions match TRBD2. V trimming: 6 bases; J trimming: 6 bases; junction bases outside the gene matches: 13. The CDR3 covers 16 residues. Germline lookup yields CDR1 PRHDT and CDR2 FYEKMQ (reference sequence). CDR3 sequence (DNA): TGTGCCAGCAGGAGCGGGAGAAGGTCGCGGCTCAATGAGCAGTTCTTC. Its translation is CASRSGRRSRLNEQFF. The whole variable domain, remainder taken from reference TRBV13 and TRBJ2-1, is AAGVIQSPRHLIKEKRETATLKCYPIPRHDTVYWYQQGPGQDPQFLISFYEKMQSDKGSIPDRFSAQQFSDYHSELNMSSLELGDSALYFCASRSGRRSRLNEQFFGPGTRLTVL.

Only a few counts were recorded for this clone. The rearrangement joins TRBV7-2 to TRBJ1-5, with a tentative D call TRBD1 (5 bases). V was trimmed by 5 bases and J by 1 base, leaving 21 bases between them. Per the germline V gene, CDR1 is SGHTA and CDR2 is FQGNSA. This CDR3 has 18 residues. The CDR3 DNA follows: TGTGCCAGCAGCCCGGATCGGGGGATTGTCGCGAGCAATCAGCCCCAGCATTTT. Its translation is CASSPDRGIVASNQPQHF.

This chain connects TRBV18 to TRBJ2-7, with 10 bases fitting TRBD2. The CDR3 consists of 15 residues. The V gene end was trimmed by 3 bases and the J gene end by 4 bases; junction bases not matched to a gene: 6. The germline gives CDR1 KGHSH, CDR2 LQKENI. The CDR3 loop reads CASSPTGLANYEQYF. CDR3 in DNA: TGTGCCAGCTCACCTACGGGACTAGCGAATTACGAGCAGTACTTC.